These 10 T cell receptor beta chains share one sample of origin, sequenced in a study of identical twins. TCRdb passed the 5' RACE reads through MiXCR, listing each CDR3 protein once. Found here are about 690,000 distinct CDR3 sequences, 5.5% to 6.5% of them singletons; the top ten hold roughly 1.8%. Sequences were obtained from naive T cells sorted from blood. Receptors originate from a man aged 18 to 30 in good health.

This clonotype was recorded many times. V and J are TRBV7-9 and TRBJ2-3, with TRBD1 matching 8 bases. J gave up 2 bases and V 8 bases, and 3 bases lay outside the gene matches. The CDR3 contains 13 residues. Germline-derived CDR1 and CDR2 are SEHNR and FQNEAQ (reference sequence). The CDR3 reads CASVDRVTDTQYF. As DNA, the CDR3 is TGTGCCAGCGTGGACAGGGTCACAGATACGCAGTATTTT.

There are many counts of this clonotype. The CDR3 spells CASMKEARTGELFF. CDR3 sequence (DNA): TGTGCCAGCATGAAGGAAGCGCGGACCGGGGAGCTGTTTTTT. The chain carries TRBV5-8 and TRBJ2-2; the D is unclear. V gave up 6 bases and J gave up 5 bases, with 14 bases separating them. CDR3 length equals 14 residues. Germline V gene lookup returns CDR1 SGHTS and CDR2 YDEGEE.

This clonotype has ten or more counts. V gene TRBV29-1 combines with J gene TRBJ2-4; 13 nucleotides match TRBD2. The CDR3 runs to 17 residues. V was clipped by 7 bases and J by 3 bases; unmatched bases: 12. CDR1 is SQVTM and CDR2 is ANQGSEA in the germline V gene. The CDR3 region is CSAGLAGAGVGKNIQYF. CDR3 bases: TGCAGCGCCGGACTAGCGGGAGCGGGGGTTGGCAAAAACATTCAGTACTTC. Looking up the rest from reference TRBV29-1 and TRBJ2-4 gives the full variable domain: SAVISQKPSRDICQRGTSLTIQCQVDSQVTMMFWYRQQPGQSLTLIATANQGSEATYESGFVIDKFPISRPNLTFSTLTVSNMSPEDSSIYLCSAGLAGAGVGKNIQYFGAGTRLSVL.

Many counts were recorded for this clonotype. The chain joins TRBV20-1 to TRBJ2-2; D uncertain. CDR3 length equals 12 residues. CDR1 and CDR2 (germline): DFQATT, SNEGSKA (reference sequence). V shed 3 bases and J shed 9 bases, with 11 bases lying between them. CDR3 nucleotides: TGCAGTGCTAGTTATGGCGGCCGGGAGCTGTTTTTT. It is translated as CSASYGGRELFF.

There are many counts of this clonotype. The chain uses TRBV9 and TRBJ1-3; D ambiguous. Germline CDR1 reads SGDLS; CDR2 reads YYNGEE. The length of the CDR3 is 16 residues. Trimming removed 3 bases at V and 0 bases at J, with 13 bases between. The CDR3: CASSAQRLASGNTIYF. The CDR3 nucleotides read TGTGCCAGCAGCGCACAAAGGTTAGCCTCTGGAAACACCATATATTTT.

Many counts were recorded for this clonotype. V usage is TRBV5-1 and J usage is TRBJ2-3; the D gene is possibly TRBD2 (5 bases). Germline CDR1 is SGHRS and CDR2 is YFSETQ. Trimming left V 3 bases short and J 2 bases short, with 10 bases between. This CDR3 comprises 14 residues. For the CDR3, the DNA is TGCGCCAGCAGCTGGGAGTTCGTCACAGATACGCAGTATTTT. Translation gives CASSWEFVTDTQYF.

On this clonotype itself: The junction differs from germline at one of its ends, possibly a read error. CDR3 amino acids: CASSATSGSSRF. The CDR3, as DNA: TGTGCCAGTAGTGCGACTAGCGGGAGTAGCCGCTTC. J is TRBJ2-1 and V is TRBV19, with 12 bases that match TRBD2. Per germline, CDR1 LNHDA and CDR2 SQIVND (reference sequence). The CDR3 runs 12 residues.

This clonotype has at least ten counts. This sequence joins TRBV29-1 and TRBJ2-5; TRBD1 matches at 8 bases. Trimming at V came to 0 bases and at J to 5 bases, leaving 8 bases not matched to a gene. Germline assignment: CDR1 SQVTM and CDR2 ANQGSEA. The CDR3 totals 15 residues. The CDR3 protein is CSVEDRAWTGETQYF. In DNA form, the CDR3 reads TGCAGCGTTGAAGATAGAGCTTGGACAGGGGAGACCCAGTACTTC.

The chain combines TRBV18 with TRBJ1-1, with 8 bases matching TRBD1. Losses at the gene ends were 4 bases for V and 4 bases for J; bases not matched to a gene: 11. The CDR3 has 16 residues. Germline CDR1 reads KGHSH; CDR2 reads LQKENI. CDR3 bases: TGTGCCAGCTCACTCGGGACAGGATTCCTTGGCACTGAAGCTTTCTTT. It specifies CASSLGTGFLGTEAFF.

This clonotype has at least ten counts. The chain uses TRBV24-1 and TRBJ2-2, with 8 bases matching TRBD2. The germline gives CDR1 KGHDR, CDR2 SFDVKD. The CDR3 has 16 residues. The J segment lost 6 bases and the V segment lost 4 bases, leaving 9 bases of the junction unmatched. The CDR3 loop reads CATSDPREGQSGELFF. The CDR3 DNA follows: TGTGCCACCAGTGACCCTCGGGAGGGCCAGTCCGGGGAGCTGTTTTTT.